This TCR beta chain was observed in a study of shared clonotypes between healthy human individuals. Notes on the study in general: Generation probability values for non-shared clonotypes were lower than those for clonotypes shared by all four donors. Richness estimates generally favored naive over memory subsets. Apart from blood, nothing was sampled; tissue repertoires likely differ.

Per germline, CDR1 SEHNR and CDR2 FQNEAQ (reference sequence). The CDR3 totals 15 residues. In regard to this clone: Antigen: not known.

Sorted-subset replicate PCRs used 150 to 200 ng DNA, approximately 30,000 T cell genomes. Sequencing was performed with immunoSEQ multiplex PCR; in TCRdb, only in-frame clones are kept and a portion is missing. This table holds millions of clones, approximately 93% found once. The source of this sequence is a man between 18 and 29 years old in good health. Some clones in this sample may be carry-over from other donors' samples. The sequenced sample was naive CD4+ T cells from PBMCs. Regarding subset: CD45RA+ positively selected. The gene calls are TRBV7-9 and TRBJ2-5, with 11 bases matching TRBD1. Matching the DNA end better, TRBJ2-7 makes the J call doubtful. CDR3 region: CASSFSGTGGYEQYF. In nucleotides, the CDR3 is TGTGCCAGCAGCTTCTCCGGGACAGGGGGTTACGAGCAGTACTTC.